A single sample is the source of the 8 T cell receptor beta chains below, sequenced in a study of OX40 agonist ivuxolimab in advanced cancers. This table comes from immunoSEQ multiplex PCR, and its TCRdb copy is limited to in-frame clones, with some not included. The table has 65,000 to 80,000 clones, over 85% seen once; the top ten hold roughly 6.5%. Material: CD4+ or CD8+ T cells sorted from blood, obtained in a trial of the OX40 agonist ivuxolimab. These receptors all come from an adult with an advanced solid tumor such as melanoma, head and neck, liver or kidney cancer.

The rearrangement links TRBV6-6 to TRBJ2-1, with no clear D. This CDR3 comprises 16 residues. The germline V and J ends were trimmed by 5 bases and 4 bases, with 18 bases remaining between them. Germline values: CDR1 MNHNY, CDR2 SVGAGI (reference sequence). CDR3 bases: TGTGCCAGCAGTCCCGGAGATAGCCAATATTACAATGAGCAGTTCTTC. This translates into CASSPGDSQYYNEQFF.

V and J are TRBV29-1 and TRBJ1-2; perhaps TRBD1 as D (5 bases). From germline, CDR1 is SQVTM and CDR2 ANQGSEA. This CDR3 has 13 amino acids. Trimming took 6 bases from V and 2 from J, leaving 13 bases between them. CDR3: CSVWGPLNYGYTF. Written as DNA, the CDR3 is TGCAGCGTATGGGGACCGCTCAACTATGGCTACACCTTC. The variable domain in full, with the rest retrieved from reference TRBV29-1 and TRBJ1-2, is SAVISQKPSRDICQRGTSLTIQCQVDSQVTMMFWYRQQPGQSLTLIATANQGSEATYESGFVIDKFPISRPNLTFSTLTVSNMSPEDSSIYLCSVWGPLNYGYTFGSGTRLTVV.

The V call is TRBV6-6, the J call TRBJ2-2; D is uncertain. CDR3 size: 12 residues. Trimming cost V 7 bases and J 4 bases, with 7 bases left between them. Germline assignment: CDR1 MNHNY and CDR2 SVGAGI (reference sequence). CDR3: CASTELTGELFF. CDR3 DNA: TGTGCCAGCACCGAACTCACCGGGGAGCTGTTTTTT.

This sequence joins TRBV5-6 and TRBJ2-5; D not resolved. CDR1 is SGHDT, CDR2 YYEEEE, per germline. The ends were cut back, 0 bases at V and 5 bases at J, with 8 bases in the middle. This CDR3 contains 13 residues. The CDR3 nucleotides are TGTGCCAGCAGCTTGGTGGGTGAGGAGACCCAGTACTTC. Encoded protein: CASSLVGEETQYF.

The CDR3: CASSLGGGARDTQYF. The CDR3 bases are TGTGCCAGCAGCTTGGGGGGCGGGGCCAGGGATACGCAGTATTTT. This chain links TRBV5-4 with TRBJ2-3; possible D gene TRBD2, 6 bases. CDR1 SGHNT and CDR2 YYREEE come from the germline V gene (reference sequence). The CDR3 sequence is 15 residues long. Trimming stripped 0 bases from V and 6 bases from J, with 14 bases between.

This chain uses TRBV19 with TRBJ1-5; the match to TRBD1 covers 7 bases. Germline trimming cut 3 bases from V and 7 bases from J; bases unmatched to any gene: 15. This CDR3 spans 17 amino acids. The germline gives CDR1 LNHDA, CDR2 SQIVND (reference sequence). CDR3 residues: CASSIDRALSTWQPQHF. The CDR3 DNA follows: TGTGCCAGTAGTATTGACAGGGCCCTGTCTACATGGCAGCCCCAGCATTTT.

The chain combines TRBV30 with TRBJ1-1, with unresolved D. The CDR3 runs 12 residues. V gave up 2 bases and J gave up 0 bases, with 4 bases separating them. Germline CDR1 GTSNPN, CDR2 SVGIG (reference sequence). CDR3 coding DNA: TGTGCCTGGAGTCGGATGAACACTGAAGCTTTCTTT. This sequence encodes CAWSRMNTEAFF.

The J gene is TRBJ2-5, the V gene TRBV5-5; 11 nucleotides line up with TRBD2. The V gene's germline CDR1 is SGHKS and CDR2 YYEKEE (reference sequence). V shed 4 bases, J shed 0 bases, and the junction held 8 bases outside the gene matches. The CDR3 has 17 amino acids. CDR3 in DNA: TGTGCCAGCAGCACTATTAGCGGGAGGGCCTACCAAGAGACCCAGTACTTC. This codes for CASSTISGRAYQETQYF. The variable domain in full, completed from reference TRBV5-5 and TRBJ2-5, reads DAGVTQSPTHLIKTRGQQVTLRCSPISGHKSVSWYQQVLGQGPQFIFQYYEKEERGRGNFPDRFSARQFPNYSSELNVNALLLGDSALYLCASSTISGRAYQETQYFGPGTRLLVL.